These T cell receptor beta chains were read from a single sample in a study of vaccination effects on CD4 cells after COVID-19. Method: immunoSEQ multiplex PCR; TCRdb's copy keeps in-frame clones and lacks some. The sample lists around 29,000 clones; 70% to 75% were seen once. The antigens for these receptors are not known. The sequenced sample was CD4+ T cells from PBMCs cultured with HCoV-NL63 spike peptides, obtained after COVID-19 vaccination. All receptors derive from a human donor who received a COVID-19 vaccine. Each CDR3 is given with its conserved first and last residue. The D gene is left open where the match is weak. Size values are once, few and many counts, or a class for expanded clones, and some rows have none.

V gene	clone size	J gene	D gene	CDR3 DNA	CDR3 protein
TRBV5-6	-	TRBJ1-1	-	TGTGCCAGCAGCTGGGGGGATGGGGGCGCTTCGGGCACTGAAGCTTTCTTT	CASSWGDGGASGTEAFF
TRBV27	-	TRBJ1-1	TRBD1	TGTGCCAGCAGACAGACAGGGCCTAACACTGAAGCTTTCTTT	CASRQTGPNTEAFF
TRBV24-1	once	TRBJ2-3	-	TGTGCCACCAGTGACCAACTAGTTGCAGATACGCAGTATTTT	CATSDQLVADTQYF
TRBV7-2	-	TRBJ2-3	TRBD2	TGTGCCAGCAGCTTATACCAGCGGGGCGCTACAGATACGCAGTATTTT	CASSLYQRGATDTQYF
TRBV24-1	-	TRBJ1-2	-	TGTGCCACCAGTGAAGGGTCCTATGGCTACACCTTC	CATSEGSYGYTF
TRBV28	-	TRBJ2-3	TRBD1	TGTGCCAGCAGCCGGGCCGGGACAGGGGATACAGATACGCAGTATTTT	CASSRAGTGDTDTQYF
TRBV20-1	once	TRBJ1-2	TRBD1	TGCAGTTCCGACAGGGATTATGGCTACACCTTC	CSSDRDYGYTF
TRBV21-1	-	TRBJ2-7	-	TGTGCCAGCAGCAAAGCGGGAAGGGACAGCTCCTACGAGCAGTACTTC	CASSKAGRDSSYEQYF
TRBV5-1	-	TRBJ2-3	-	TGCGCCAGCAGCTCCCGGGGGAGCACAGATACGCAGTATTTT	CASSSRGSTDTQYF
TRBV24-1	-	TRBJ2-1	-	TGTGCCACCAGTGATTTCACCGGGGTCAGCCCTAATGAGCAGTTCTTC	CATSDFTGVSPNEQFF
TRBV5-1	-	TRBJ2-1	TRBD2	TGCGCCGGCAGCCCCCAGACTAGCGGGGCCTACAATGAGCAGTTCTTC	CAGSPQTSGAYNEQFF
TRBV15	-	TRBJ1-4	-	TGTGCCACCAGCAGGGCGTGGGGTCAGGGTGAAAAACTGTTTTTT	CATSRAWGQGEKLFF
TRBV5-1	-	TRBJ2-7	-	TGCGCCAGCAGCTGGACCCGGGACGGACCCTACGAGCAGTACTTC	CASSWTRDGPYEQYF
TRBV12-3/TRBV12-4	-	TRBJ1-1	-	TGTGCCAGCGCCGGGACGGCGAACACTGAAGCTTTCTTT	CASAGTANTEAFF
TRBV6-8	-	TRBJ2-1	TRBD2	TGTGCCGGACCGGGACTAGCGAGGGTTTACAATGAGCAGTTCTTC	CAGPGLARVYNEQFF
TRBV30	-	TRBJ1-5	-	TGTGCCTGGAGTGCCGGGACAAATAGCAATCAGCCCCAGCATTTT	CAWSAGTNSNQPQHF
TRBV4-1	-	TRBJ2-5	TRBD1	TGCGCCAGCAGCCAAGGAGACAGGGCTTATTCGAGGGGCCTACAAGAGACCCAGTACTTC	CASSQGDRAYSRGLQETQYF
TRBV7-2	-	TRBJ2-3	-	TGTGCCAGCAGCTTAGTACCGGATACGCAGTATTTT	CASSLVPDTQYF
TRBV19	once	TRBJ2-7	TRBD2	TGTGCCAGTAGTATAGAACTAGCGGTAGTTGGCTACGAGCAGTACTTC	CASSIELAVVGYEQYF
TRBV3-1/TRBV3-2	-	TRBJ1-2	TRBD1	TGTGCCAGCAGCCCGAGGACAGGGGGAGGTGGCTACACCTTC	CASSPRTGGGGYTF